The clone carrying this T cell receptor beta chain was picked up many times. Its cognate antigen is unknown. The sample comes from a study of CD8+CD57+ T cells in acquired aplastic anemia. Study-wide findings and caveats: Levels of CD8+ Simpson's diversity were not significantly distinct in patients versus controls. There were roughly 30 CD8+ CDR3 sequences that occurred in both patients and controls.

The length of the CDR3 is 14 residues. The trim removed 1 base at V and 6 bases at J, leaving 4 bases unmatched. Germline assignment: CDR1 SGHNT and CDR2 YENEEA. TCR beta VDJ and CDR3 were profiled, and genomic DNA was the template. Via MiXCR, TCRdb re-called the reads, giving one row per CDR3 protein. The sample shows around 190,000 distinct CDR3 sequences, approximately 50% of them seen only once. V is TRBV11-3 and J is TRBJ1-1; 8 positions agree with TRBD1. The TCR was taken from a human donor in good health, serving as a control. The sequenced sample was sorted CD4+, CD8+, or CD8+CD57+ T cells (not recorded which) from PBMCs. DNA for the CDR3: TGTGCCAGCAGCTTAGGGACAGGGCGATCTGAAGCTTTCTTT. Its translation is CASSLGTGRSEAFF.